This TCR beta chain was found in a study of Graves' ophthalmopathy and Graves' hyperthyroidism. Clinical symptoms, serum thyroxine, TRAb, thyroid ultrasound and orbital computed tomography formed the basis of diagnosis. It was from roughly 9.3 ml of fresh peripheral blood that the PBMCs came. The study amplified TCR beta CDR3 regions using RNA transcripts. HTBI primers were employed in first-round RT-PCR, then a second-round multiplex PCR followed. TCRdb reprocessed the multiplex PCR reads with MiXCR, giving one entry per CDR3 protein. The data contain hundreds of thousands of distinct CDR3 sequences, over 20% of them singletons. V trimming: 4 bases; J trimming: 4 bases; junction bases outside the gene matches: 8. The CDR3 runs 15 residues. Germline CDR1 is MNHEY and CDR2 is SVGAGI.

The sequence derives from a young woman with stable Graves' hyperthyroidism. The V call is TRBV6-5, the J call TRBJ1-2; 8 bases match TRBD1. Sequenced: peripheral blood. The CDR3: CASSSLGTGFYGYTF. DNA for the CDR3: TGTGCCAGCAGTTCCCTGGGGACAGGTTTCTATGGCTACACCTTC.